The 19 T cell receptor beta chains presented below share a single source sample, sequenced in a study of T cells after yellow fever vaccination. TCRdb re-called the 5' RACE reads with MiXCR, one entry per CDR3 protein. Counted here are around 310,000 distinct CDR3 sequences, around 3.9% occurring once; the ten biggest clones make up 20% to 25%. The specimen was PBMCs, collected 5 days after the yellow fever booster vaccination. The receptors stem from a man between 18 and 29 years old who received the YFV17D yellow fever vaccine.

The rearrangement uses TRBV6-5 and TRBJ1-1; D not certain. The CDR3 runs 15 residues. Germline V gene sequence: CDR1 MNHEY, CDR2 SVGAGI. V lost 6 bases to trimming and J lost 1 base, with 15 bases between them. For the CDR3, the DNA is TGTGCCAGCAGGTCTCCGGCCCGTTCGAACACTGAAGCTTTCTTT. Translated, it gives CASRSPARSNTEAFF.

This clonotype was observed at least ten times. This CDR3 reads CSGLGTEAFF. The CDR3 DNA reads as TGCAGTGGGCTGGGAACTGAAGCTTTCTTT. This chain joins TRBV20-1 and TRBJ1-1, with unresolved D. With 7 bases removed from V and 5 bases from J, the gap between germline ends came to 8 bases. CDR1 and CDR2 (germline): DFQATT, SNEGSKA (reference sequence). This CDR3 spans 10 amino acids.

This clonotype appeared a few times. This chain links TRBV4-3 with TRBJ1-4; perhaps TRBD1 as D (6 bases). The length of the CDR3 is 18 residues. Germline values: CDR1 LGHNA, CDR2 YSLEER. V was cut by 3 bases and J by 4 bases, with 21 bases left in between. The CDR3 reads CASSHNLRVGAGNEKLFF. CDR3 nucleotide sequence: TGCGCCAGCAGCCACAATCTCCGTGTGGGGGCGGGTAATGAAAAACTGTTTTTT.

This clonotype was counted many times. The rearrangement links TRBV12-3 or TRBV12-4 to TRBJ2-3; no firm D call. The CDR3 covers 11 residues. Trimming stripped 5 bases from V and 5 bases from J, with 5 bases between. CDR3 nucleotides: TGTGCCAGCAGTCGAAGAGATACGCAGTATTTT. Amino acid sequence: CASSRRDTQYF.

The V gene is TRBV3-1, the J gene TRBJ1-5; D may be TRBD1 (5 bases). Germline CDR1 and CDR2: LGHDT and YNNKEL (reference sequence). V dropped 1 base and J dropped 2 bases, with 15 bases sitting between them. This CDR3 spans 17 amino acids. CDR3 coding DNA: TGTGCCAGCAGCCAAGCGCGGCCCGGGGCCCGCAATCAGCCCCAGCATTTT. It specifies CASSQARPGARNQPQHF.

The gene calls are TRBV19 and TRBJ2-3; D is undetermined. CDR3 size: 14 residues. Trimming removed 5 bases from V and 3 bases from J, with 12 bases in between. The germline gives CDR1 LNHDA, CDR2 SQIVND (reference sequence). The CDR3 nucleotides read TGTGCCAGTAGTCTCCAGGTAACGACAGATACGCAGTATTTT. Protein: CASSLQVTTDTQYF.

This chain connects TRBV24-1 to TRBJ1-5; 12 positions agree with TRBD1. Germline V gene lookup returns CDR1 KGHDR and CDR2 SFDVKD. V was clipped by 1 base and J by 4 bases; unmatched bases: 13. The CDR3 spans 20 residues. The CDR3 DNA sequence: TGTGCCACCAGTGATTTCGGGTTAGGGGACAGGGGGCTCGGAAATCAGCCCCAGCATTTT. The encoded protein is CATSDFGLGDRGLGNQPQHF.

The J gene is TRBJ1-1, the V gene TRBV7-6; TRBD1 matches at 8 bases. This CDR3 is 15 amino acids long. CDR1 is SGHVS, CDR2 FNYEAQ, per germline. The V segment lost 6 bases and the J segment 3 bases; nucleotides outside the gene matches: 9. The CDR3 DNA is TGTGCCAGCAGGTCCTACAGGGGGAGGGACACTGAAGCTTTCTTT. As protein: CASRSYRGRDTEAFF. The full variable domain, with the rest looked up from reference TRBV7-6 and TRBJ1-1, is GAGVSQSPRYKVTKRGQDVALRCDPISGHVSLYWYRQALGQGPEFLTYFNYEAQQDKSGLPNDRFSAERPEGSISTLTIQRTEQRDSAMYRCASRSYRGRDTEAFFGQGTRLTVV.

The table lists this clonotype with many counts. The chain has TRBV29-1 and TRBJ2-4, with TRBD2 matching over 7 bases. Germline CDR1 and CDR2: SQVTM and ANQGSEA. This CDR3 has 14 amino acids. The trim removed 6 bases at V and 2 bases at J, leaving 7 bases unmatched. For the CDR3, the DNA is TGCAGCGTCGCAACCGGGGGGACCAAAAACATTCAGTACTTC. Translated, it gives CSVATGGTKNIQYF.

This clonotype was counted many times. The chain carries TRBV5-1 and TRBJ2-2; D may be TRBD2 (6 bases). This CDR3 contains 15 residues. V was shortened by 2 bases and J by 0 bases, with 8 bases between the two germline ends. The germline gives CDR1 SGHRS, CDR2 YFSETQ. DNA for the CDR3: TGCGCCAGCAGCTTTTCGGGGGCGAACACCGGGGAGCTGTTTTTT. Translation gives CASSFSGANTGELFF.

This clonotype was detected many times. The rearrangement joins TRBV2 to TRBJ2-3; D might be TRBD1 (5 bases). The CDR3 totals 13 residues. Germline CDR1 is SNHLY and CDR2 is FYNNEI. Trimming took 6 bases from V and 6 from J, leaving 13 bases between them. The CDR3 region has the DNA TGTGCCAGCAGAAGGATAGGGGCTGATACGCAGTATTTT. It translates to CASRRIGADTQYF.

This clonotype has a count of ten or more. V gene TRBV7-9 combines with J gene TRBJ1-1; a possible D gene is TRBD1 (6 bases). V lost 5 bases and J 3 bases, leaving 10 bases between the germline ends. CDR3 length: 13 amino acids. CDR1 SEHNR and CDR2 FQNEAQ come from the germline V gene (reference sequence). The CDR3 coding sequence is TGTGCCAGCAGCCTCGGGGGCCACACTGAAGCTTTCTTT. Residues: CASSLGGHTEAFF.

The V call is TRBV29-1, the J call TRBJ2-7, with D possibly TRBD2 on 7 matching bases. V gave up 0 bases and J gave up 1 base, with 16 bases separating them. Germline values: CDR1 SQVTM, CDR2 ANQGSEA. The CDR3 has 16 residues. The CDR3 region has the DNA TGCAGCGTTGAAGATCGGGGGAGGGGGTCTTCCTACGAGCAGTACTTC. Its protein is CSVEDRGRGSSYEQYF.

This clonotype was seen repeatedly, ten times or more. This chain joins TRBV19 and TRBJ2-1; 11 positions match TRBD2. The ends lost 5 bases at V and 4 bases at J; junction bases unmatched: 4. The CDR3 is made up of 15 amino acids. Germline V CDR1 and CDR2: LNHDA, SQIVND (reference sequence). The CDR3 DNA is TGTGCCAGTAGTCAGACTAGCGGGGATTACAATGAGCAGTTCTTC. This encodes CASSQTSGDYNEQFF.

In its sample, this clonotype was seen a few times. This chain uses TRBV30 with TRBJ2-6; D remains unclear. CDR3 size: 15 residues. Looked up from germline, CDR1 is GTSNPN and CDR2 is SVGIG (reference sequence). Trimming took 0 bases from V and 0 from J, leaving 6 bases between them. CDR3 loop: CAWSVGGSGANVLTF. The CDR3 nucleotides read TGTGCCTGGAGTGTTGGCGGCTCTGGGGCCAACGTCCTGACTTTC.

This chain's CDR3 is CATSELPEDGVYEQYF. CDR3 in DNA: TGTGCCACCAGTGAGTTGCCAGAGGACGGCGTTTACGAGCAGTACTTC. The gene calls are TRBV24-1 and TRBJ2-7; D not resolved. V was trimmed by 4 bases and J by 4 bases, leaving 19 bases between them. This CDR3 comprises 16 residues. Per germline, CDR1 KGHDR and CDR2 SFDVKD.

This clonotype has a count of ten or more. The J gene is TRBJ2-7, the V gene TRBV7-2; the D gene is possibly TRBD2 (6 bases). The germline CDR1 and CDR2 sequences are SGHTA and FQGNSA. V dropped 5 bases and J dropped 5 bases, with 16 bases sitting between them. The CDR3 covers 14 residues. This CDR3 is CASSPQTSIHEQYF. The CDR3 region has the DNA TGTGCCAGCAGCCCGCAGACTAGTATACACGAGCAGTACTTC.

This sequence joins TRBV10-3 and TRBJ2-7; D is perhaps TRBD2 (6 bases). Germline loops: CDR1 ENHRY, CDR2 SYGVKD. V lost 4 bases to trimming and J lost 0 bases, with 13 bases between them. The CDR3 covers 15 residues. CDR3 DNA sequence: TGTGCCATCAGTGGGGTAGGAGGGAGCTCCTACGAGCAGTACTTC. Translating gives CAISGVGGSSYEQYF.

The chain carries TRBV5-6 and TRBJ1-5; D is possibly TRBD1 (6 bases). This CDR3 has 14 residues. Per the germline V gene, CDR1 is SGHDT and CDR2 is YYEEEE. V dropped 2 bases and J dropped 6 bases, with 12 bases sitting between them. CDR3 loop: CASSLYRVGQPQHF. CDR3 DNA: TGTGCCAGCAGCTTATACAGGGTAGGTCAGCCCCAGCATTTT.